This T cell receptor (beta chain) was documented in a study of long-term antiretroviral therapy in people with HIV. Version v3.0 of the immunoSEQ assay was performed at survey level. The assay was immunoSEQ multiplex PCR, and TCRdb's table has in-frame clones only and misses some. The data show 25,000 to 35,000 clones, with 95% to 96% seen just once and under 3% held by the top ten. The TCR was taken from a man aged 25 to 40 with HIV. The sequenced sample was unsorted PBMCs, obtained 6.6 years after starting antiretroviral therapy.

The chain's CDR3 is CASSPTWVLAKNIQYF. CDR3 sequence (DNA): TGCGCCAGCAGCCCTACTTGGGTATTAGCCAAAAACATTCAGTACTTC. This chain joins TRBV4-3 and TRBJ2-4; D not certain. Germline V lookup: CDR1 LGHNA, CDR2 YSLEER. The CDR3 spans 16 residues. Trimming removed 4 bases from V and 0 bases from J, with 13 bases in between.